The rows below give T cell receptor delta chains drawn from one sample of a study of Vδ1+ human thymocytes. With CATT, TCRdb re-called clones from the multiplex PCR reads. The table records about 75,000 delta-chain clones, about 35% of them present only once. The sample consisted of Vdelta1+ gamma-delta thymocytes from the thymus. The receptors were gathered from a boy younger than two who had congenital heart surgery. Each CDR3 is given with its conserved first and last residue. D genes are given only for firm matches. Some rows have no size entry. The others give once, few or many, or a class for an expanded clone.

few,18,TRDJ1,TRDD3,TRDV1,CALGELLWGIQGRNKLIF,TGTGCTCTTGGGGAACTACTATGGGGGATACAGGGGCGGAATAAACTCATCTTT
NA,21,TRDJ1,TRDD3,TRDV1,CALGCPQFLGDTPSYIDKLIF,TGTGCTCTTGGGTGCCCACAATTCCTGGGGGATACCCCGTCGTACATCGATAAACTCATCTTT
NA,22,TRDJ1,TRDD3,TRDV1,CALGYLARRRAGGYNPSDKLIF,TGTGCTCTTGGGTACCTAGCGCGTAGGAGAGCTGGGGGATACAATCCCAGTGATAAACTCATCTTT
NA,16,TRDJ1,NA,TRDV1,CALGELTYHTGRKLIF,TGTGCTCTTGGGGAACTTACCTACCATACTGGGAGAAAACTCATCTTT
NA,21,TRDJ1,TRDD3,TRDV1,CALLTLVMTGGYAGRTDKLIF,TGTGCTCTGTTGACGTTGGTGATGACTGGGGGATACGCGGGGAGGACCGATAAACTCATCTTT
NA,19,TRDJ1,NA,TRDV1,CALGELEVGIFGYTDKLIF,TGTGCTCTTGGGGAACTCGAGGTTGGGATCTTTGGTTACACCGATAAACTCATCTTT
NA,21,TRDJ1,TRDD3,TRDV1,CALGEAPSYRWGYPSTDKLIF,TGTGCTCTTGGGGAAGCCCCCTCCTACCGCTGGGGATACCCTTCCACCGATAAACTCATCTTT
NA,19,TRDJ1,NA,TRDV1,CALGEGPGKWGLYTDKLIF,TGTGCTCTTGGGGAAGGGCCAGGGAAGTGGGGGCTATACACCGATAAACTCATCTTT
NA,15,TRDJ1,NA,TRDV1,CALGEDATGADKLIF,TGTGCTCTTGGGGAAGACGCTACTGGAGCCGATAAACTCATCTTT
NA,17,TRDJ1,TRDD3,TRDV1,CALGEMGDVPNTDKLIF,TGTGCTCTTGGGGAAATGGGGGACGTCCCCAACACCGATAAACTCATCTTT
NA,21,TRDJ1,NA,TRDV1,CALGEHTEAFHSRCRTDKLIF,TGTGCTCTTGGGGAACATACTGAGGCCTTCCACTCTCGCTGCCGAACCGATAAACTCATCTTT
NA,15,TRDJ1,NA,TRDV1,CALGEPLPGGLKLIF,TGTGCTCTTGGGGAACCCCTTCCTGGGGGCCTCAAACTCATCTTT
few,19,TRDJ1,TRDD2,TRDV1,CALGDPLPRGLGASAKLIF,TGTGCTCTTGGGGACCCCCTTCCTAGGGGTCTGGGCGCGAGCGCCAAACTCATCTTT
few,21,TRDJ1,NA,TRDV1,CALGEAGSPLDWGLYTDKLIF,TGTGCTCTTGGGGAAGCTGGTTCCCCGCTTGATTGGGGTCTGTACACCGATAAACTCATCTTT
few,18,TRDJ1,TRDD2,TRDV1,CALGGPSYSGDRRDKLIF,TGTGCTCTTGGGGGACCTTCCTACTCGGGGGATCGGCGCGATAAACTCATCTTT
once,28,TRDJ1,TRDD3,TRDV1,CALGELPPTPIGAPLLLRSMGDCYKLIF,TGTGCTCTTGGGGAACTACCCCCTACCCCCATCGGGGCCCCTCTCCTACTACGCTCTATGGGGGATTGCTATAAACTCATCTTT
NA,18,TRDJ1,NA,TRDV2,CATADSGVYAFNTDKLIF,TGTGCCACCGCGGATTCTGGGGTATACGCCTTTAACACCGATAAACTCATCTTT
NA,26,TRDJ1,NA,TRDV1,CALGEHRGRLPTYPGILGDPTDKLIF,TGTGCTCTTGGGGAACACCGAGGCCGCCTTCCTACATACCCAGGGATACTGGGGGATCCCACCGATAAACTCATCTTT
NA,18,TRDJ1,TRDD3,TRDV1,CALGEPLPSGGYTDKLIF,TGTGCTCTTGGGGAACCCCTTCCTTCTGGGGGATACACCGATAAACTCATCTTT
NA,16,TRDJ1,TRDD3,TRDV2,CACDTRLGDTPLKLIF,TGTGCCTGTGACACGAGACTGGGGGATACGCCCCTTAAACTCATCTTT
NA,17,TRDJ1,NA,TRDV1,CALGELPRGGTSGKLIF,TGTGCTCTTGGGGAACTCCCTCGGGGGGGAACCTCGGGTAAACTCATCTTT
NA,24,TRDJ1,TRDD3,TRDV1,CALARGRTVPLLGDTPSGTDKLIF,TGTGCTCTTGCCCGGGGGAGAACGGTCCCATTACTGGGGGATACGCCCAGTGGCACCGATAAACTCATCTTT
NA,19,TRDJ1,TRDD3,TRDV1,CALGELSYSTVLGDPKLIF,TGTGCTCTTGGGGAACTATCCTACTCCACGGTACTGGGGGACCCAAAACTCATCTTT
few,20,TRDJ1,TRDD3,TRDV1,CALGEPRRDPSGGYGDKLIF,TGTGCTCTTGGGGAACCCCGGCGGGATCCTTCTGGGGGATACGGGGATAAACTCATCTTT
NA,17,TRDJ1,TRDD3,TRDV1,CALGELGSWGIQTELIF,TGTGCTCTTGGGGAACTAGGAAGCTGGGGGATACAGACGGAACTCATCTTT
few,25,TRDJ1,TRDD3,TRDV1,CALGERKSLAAFPNDWGMYTDKLIF,TGTGCTCTTGGGGAACGGAAATCGCTTGCGGCCTTCCCCAACGACTGGGGGATGTACACCGATAAACTCATCTTT
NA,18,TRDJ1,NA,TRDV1,CALGHPIRGMIGTDKLIF,TGTGCTCTTGGGCATCCGATTCGTGGGATGATCGGCACCGATAAACTCATCTTT
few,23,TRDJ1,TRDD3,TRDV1,CALGEPTCLSSTGGPPRTDKLIF,TGTGCTCTTGGGGAACCAACCTGCCTGTCCTCTACTGGGGGACCCCCTCGCACCGATAAACTCATCTTT
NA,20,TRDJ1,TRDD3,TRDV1,CALGEVPPPEVLGDTGKLIF,TGTGCTCTTGGGGAAGTACCCCCGCCGGAGGTACTGGGGGATACGGGGAAACTCATCTTT
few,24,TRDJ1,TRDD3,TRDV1,CALGELRRHPSPCTGGYYTDKLIF,TGTGCTCTTGGGGAACTACGAAGGCATCCTTCCCCCTGTACTGGGGGATACTACACCGATAAACTCATCTTT
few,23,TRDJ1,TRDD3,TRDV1,CALGDDRLPTWGIRSPFTDKLIF,TGTGCTCTTGGGGACGACCGACTTCCTACTTGGGGGATACGATCCCCCTTTACCGATAAACTCATCTTT
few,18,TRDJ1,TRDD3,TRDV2,CACGPHKGGYSYTDKLIF,TGTGCCTGTGGCCCACATAAGGGGGGATACTCCTACACCGATAAACTCATCTTT
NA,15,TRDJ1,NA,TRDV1,CALGDLSSAGDKLIF,TGTGCTCTTGGGGACCTATCCTCGGCGGGCGATAAACTCATCTTT
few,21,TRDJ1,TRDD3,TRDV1,CALGEWRLGAPDTLYTDKLIF,TGTGCTCTTGGGGAATGGCGTCTGGGGGCCCCCGATACACTGTACACCGATAAACTCATCTTT
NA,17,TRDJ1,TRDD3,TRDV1,CALGESTRLGGTDKLIF,TGTGCTCTTGGGGAATCGACGAGGCTGGGGGGAACCGATAAACTCATCTTT
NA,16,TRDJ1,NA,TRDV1,CALGEPLPPNTDKLIF,TGTGCTCTTGGGGAACCCCTTCCGCCGAACACCGATAAACTCATCTTT
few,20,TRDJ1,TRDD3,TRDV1,CALGVRPPGVLGDTAEELIF,TGTGCTCTTGGGGTTCGACCGCCTGGCGTGCTGGGGGATACTGCGGAAGAACTCATCTTT
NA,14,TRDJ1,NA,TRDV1,CALGVGLLPIKLIF,TGTGCTCTTGGGGTTGGCCTTTTACCGATTAAACTCATCTTT
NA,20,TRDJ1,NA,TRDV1,CALGELPNCLGLGDTDKLIF,TGTGCTCTTGGGGAACTCCCCAACTGTCTGGGGTTGGGGGACACCGATAAACTCATCTTT
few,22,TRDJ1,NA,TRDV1,CALGEGGLGGWGRNGIIGKLIF,TGTGCTCTTGGGGAAGGAGGTCTAGGAGGGTGGGGCCGGAATGGGATAATCGGTAAACTCATCTTT
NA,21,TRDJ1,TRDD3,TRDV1,CALGELYGGIRHPLNTDKLIF,TGTGCTCTTGGGGAATTATACGGGGGGATACGACATCCCCTAAACACCGATAAACTCATCTTT
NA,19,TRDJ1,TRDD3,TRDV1,CALGGGEMGDSPYTDKLIF,TGTGCTCTTGGGGGAGGGGAAATGGGGGATTCACCGTACACCGATAAACTCATCTTT
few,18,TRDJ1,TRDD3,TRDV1,CALGLPPPTGGYVDKLIF,TGTGCTCTTGGCCTTCCCCCCCCTACTGGGGGATATGTCGATAAACTCATCTTT
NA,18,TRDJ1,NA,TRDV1,CALGEPGRLVPYTDKLIF,TGTGCTCTTGGGGAACCCGGTAGGCTGGTGCCCTACACCGATAAACTCATCTTT
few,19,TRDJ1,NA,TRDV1,CALGEGSYGWGFYTDKLIF,TGTGCTCTTGGGGAAGGTTCGTACGGGTGGGGGTTCTACACCGATAAACTCATCTTT